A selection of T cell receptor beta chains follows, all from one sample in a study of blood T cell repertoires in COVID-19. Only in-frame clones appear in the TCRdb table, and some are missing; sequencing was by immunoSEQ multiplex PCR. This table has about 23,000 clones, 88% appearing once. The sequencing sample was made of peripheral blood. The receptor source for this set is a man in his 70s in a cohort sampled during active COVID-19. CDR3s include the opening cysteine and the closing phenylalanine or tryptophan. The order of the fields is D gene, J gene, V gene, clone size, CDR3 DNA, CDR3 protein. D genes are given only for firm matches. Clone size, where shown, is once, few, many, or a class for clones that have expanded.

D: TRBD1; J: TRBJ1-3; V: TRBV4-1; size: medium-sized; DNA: TGCGCCAGCAGCCAAGAAAGGGACAGAGGAAACACCATATATTTT; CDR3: CASSQERDRGNTIYF
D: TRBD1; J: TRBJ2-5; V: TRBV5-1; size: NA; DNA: TGCGCCAGCAGCGGGGGACAGGCACAAGAGACCCAGTACTTC; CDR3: CASSGGQAQETQYF
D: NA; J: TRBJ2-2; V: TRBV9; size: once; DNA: TGTGCCAGCAGCGACAAGAACACCGGGGAGCTGTTTTTT; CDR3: CASSDKNTGELFF
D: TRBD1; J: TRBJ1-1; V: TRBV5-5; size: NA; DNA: TGTGCCAGCAGCGCCCCCGGGACAGGGGGATTGGCAGACACTGAAGCTTTCTTT; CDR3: CASSAPGTGGLADTEAFF
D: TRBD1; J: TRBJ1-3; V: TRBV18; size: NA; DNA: TGTGCCAGCTCACCCGGGACAGTCTCTGGAAACACCATATATTTT; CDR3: CASSPGTVSGNTIYF
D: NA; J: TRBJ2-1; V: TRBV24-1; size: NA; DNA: TGTGCCACCAGTGATCTTAGCGGTAGCTCCTACAATGAGCAGTTCTTC; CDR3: CATSDLSGSSYNEQFF
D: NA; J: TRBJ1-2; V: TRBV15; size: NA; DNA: TGTGCCACCAGCAGATCTGGGGGGGCCTATGGCTACACCTTC; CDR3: CATSRSGGAYGYTF
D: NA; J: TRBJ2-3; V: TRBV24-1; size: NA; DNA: TGTGCCACCAGCCAGGGTCCAGATACGCAGTATTTT; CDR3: CATSQGPDTQYF
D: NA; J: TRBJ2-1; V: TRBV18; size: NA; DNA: TGTGCCAGCTCACCATCGGAGGGTGGGACTCCATACTACAATGAGCAGTTCTTC; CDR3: CASSPSEGGTPYYNEQFF
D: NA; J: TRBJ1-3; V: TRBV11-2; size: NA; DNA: TGTGCCAGCAGCTTAGGGGCTGCCTACTCTGGAAACACCATATATTTT; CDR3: CASSLGAAYSGNTIYF
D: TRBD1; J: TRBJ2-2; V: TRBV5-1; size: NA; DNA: TGCGCCAGCAGCTTGGACCCCGGGACAGGGGCCACCGGGGAGCTGTTTTTT; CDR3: CASSLDPGTGATGELFF
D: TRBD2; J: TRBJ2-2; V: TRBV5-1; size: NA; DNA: TGCGCCAGCAGTTCCAGGGCTAGCGGGAGGGCCGTGAACACCGGGGAGCTGTTTTTT; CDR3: CASSSRASGRAVNTGELFF
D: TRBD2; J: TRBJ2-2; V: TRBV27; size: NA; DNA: TGTGCCAGCAGTATTAGCCAGGGACTAGCGGGACCCACCGGGGAGCTGTTTTTT; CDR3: CASSISQGLAGPTGELFF
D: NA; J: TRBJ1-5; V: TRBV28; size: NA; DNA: TGTGCCAGCATTTCCGGGGCCAGAGGGGGGGCGCCCCAGCATTTT; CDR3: CASISGARGGAPQHF
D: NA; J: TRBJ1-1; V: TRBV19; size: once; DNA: TGTGCCAGTAGTATGGTCAGGGGATGGGCTGAAGCTTTCTTT; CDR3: CASSMVRGWAEAFF
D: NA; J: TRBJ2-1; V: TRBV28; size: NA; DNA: TGTGCCAGCAGCCTACAGCCGCTGGTGGGCAATGAGCAGTTCTTC; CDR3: CASSLQPLVGNEQFF
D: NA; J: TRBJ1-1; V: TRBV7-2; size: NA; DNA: TGTGCCAGCAGCTTAGACTGGAGCACTGAAGCTTTCTTT; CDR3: CASSLDWSTEAFF
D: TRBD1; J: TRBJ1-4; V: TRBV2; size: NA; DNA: TGTGCCAGCAGCTCGGGACAGGGGCCCGAAAAACTGTTTTTT; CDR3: CASSSGQGPEKLFF
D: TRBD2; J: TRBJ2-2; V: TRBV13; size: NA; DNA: TGTGCCATTCCGGCCGGGACTAGCGGGGTTACCGGGGAGCTGTTTTTT; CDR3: CAIPAGTSGVTGELFF
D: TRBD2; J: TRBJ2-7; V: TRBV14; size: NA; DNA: TGTGCCAGCAGCCAAGCTAGCGGGAATAAGCAGTACTTC; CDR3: CASSQASGNKQYF
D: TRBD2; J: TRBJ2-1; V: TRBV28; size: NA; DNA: TGTGCCAGCAGTTTACTCCCAGGACTTCTAGCGGGGTACAATGAGCAGTTCTTC; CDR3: CASSLLPGLLAGYNEQFF
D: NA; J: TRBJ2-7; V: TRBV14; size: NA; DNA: TGTGCCAGCAGCCAGGCTCGGGTCGGAGTGCACGAGCAGTACTTC; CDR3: CASSQARVGVHEQYF
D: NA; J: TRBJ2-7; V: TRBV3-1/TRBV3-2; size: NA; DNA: TGTGCCAGCAGTCCACTGGACAGAACCTACGAGCAGTACTTC; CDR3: CASSPLDRTYEQYF
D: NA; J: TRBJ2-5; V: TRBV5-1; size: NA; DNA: TGCGCCAGCAGGGGAACAGGGTTTGTGGAGACCCAGTACTTC; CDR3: CASRGTGFVETQYF
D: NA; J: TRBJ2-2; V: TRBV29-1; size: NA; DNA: TGCGCGGGGAGTAACACCGGGGAGCTGTTTTTT; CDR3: CAGSNTGELFF
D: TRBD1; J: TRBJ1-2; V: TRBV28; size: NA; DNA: TGTGCCAGCAGTGAGCAGGGGGGACTTTCTAACTATGGCTACACCTTC; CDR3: CASSEQGGLSNYGYTF
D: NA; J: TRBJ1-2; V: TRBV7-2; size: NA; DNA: TGTGCCAGCAGCTTAGCGCGGCAGGGGTATGGCTACACCTTC; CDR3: CASSLARQGYGYTF
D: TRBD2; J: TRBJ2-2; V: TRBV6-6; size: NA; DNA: TGTGCCAGCACTCTAGCGGGGTCCACCGGGGAGCTGTTTTTT; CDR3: CASTLAGSTGELFF
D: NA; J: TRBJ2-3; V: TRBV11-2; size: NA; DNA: TGTGCCAGCAGCTCTCTGTCTTCAGATACGCAGTATTTT; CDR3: CASSSLSSDTQYF
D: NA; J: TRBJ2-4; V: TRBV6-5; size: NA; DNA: TGTGCCAGCAGTTACCAAAGACAGACAAACATTCAGTACTTC; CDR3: CASSYQRQTNIQYF
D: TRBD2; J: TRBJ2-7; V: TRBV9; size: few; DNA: TGTGCCAGCAGCCCTGGACTAGGGTACTACGAGCAGTACTTC; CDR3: CASSPGLGYYEQYF
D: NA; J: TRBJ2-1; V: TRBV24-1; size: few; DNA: TGTGCCACCAGTGGAGGAGGGCCTGAGCAGTTCTTC; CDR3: CATSGGGPEQFF
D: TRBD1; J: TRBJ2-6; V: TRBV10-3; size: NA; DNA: TGTGCCACAGGGACAGGGGCCGGGGCCAACGTCCTGACTTTC; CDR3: CATGTGAGANVLTF
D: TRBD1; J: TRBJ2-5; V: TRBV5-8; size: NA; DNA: TGTGCCAGCAGCAAAGACGGGGGACAGGGGGTCGGGGAGACCCAGTACTTC; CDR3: CASSKDGGQGVGETQYF
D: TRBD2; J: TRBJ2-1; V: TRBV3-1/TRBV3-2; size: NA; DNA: TGTGCCAGCATCTCACTAGCGGGAGGGGGTGAGCAGTTCTTC; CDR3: CASISLAGGGEQFF
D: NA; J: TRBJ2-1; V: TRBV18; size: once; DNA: TGTGCCAGCTCACCACCCGAAAGGAGTCTCGATGAGCAGTTCTTC; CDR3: CASSPPERSLDEQFF
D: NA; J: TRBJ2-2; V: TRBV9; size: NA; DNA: TGTGCCAGCAGCGGAGGGCCGACCGGGGAGCTGTTTTTT; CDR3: CASSGGPTGELFF
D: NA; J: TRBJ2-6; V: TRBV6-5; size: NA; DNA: TGTGCCAGCAGTTCTAGCTCTGGGGCCAACGTCCTGACTTTC; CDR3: CASSSSSGANVLTF
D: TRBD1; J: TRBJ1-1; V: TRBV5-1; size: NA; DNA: TGCGCCAGCAGCTCGGCGACAGGGGGGCGGACTGAAGCTTTCTTT; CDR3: CASSSATGGRTEAFF
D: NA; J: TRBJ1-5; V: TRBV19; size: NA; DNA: TGTGCCAGTAGTACCCCTACCCCTAGGTCGCCCCAGCATTTT; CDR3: CASSTPTPRSPQHF
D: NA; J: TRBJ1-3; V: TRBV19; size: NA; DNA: TGTGCCAGTAGTATAGATCTGGCTTCCTCTGGAAACACCATATATTTT; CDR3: CASSIDLASSGNTIYF
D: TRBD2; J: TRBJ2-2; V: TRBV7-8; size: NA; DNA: TGTGCCAGCAGCTTAGCCCCCGGACTAGTAGCCAGGGAGCTGTTTTTT; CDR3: CASSLAPGLVARELFF
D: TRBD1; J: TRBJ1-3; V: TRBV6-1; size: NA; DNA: TGTGCCAGCAGTGAAGCGAATACCGGGACAGGGAGAAACACCATATATTTT; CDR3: CASSEANTGTGRNTIYF
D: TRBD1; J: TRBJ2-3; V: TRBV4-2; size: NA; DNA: TGTGCCAGCAGCCAAGATGGGACAGGGCGAGATACGCAGTATTTT; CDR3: CASSQDGTGRDTQYF
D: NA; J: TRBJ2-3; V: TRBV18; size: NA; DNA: TGTGCCAGCTCACCACTCGGTCGCTCCCTCACAGATACGCAGTATTTT; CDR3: CASSPLGRSLTDTQYF